This T cell receptor beta chain emerged from a study of OX40 agonist ivuxolimab in advanced cancers. The repertoire was sequenced with immunoSEQ multiplex PCR; TCRdb's copy has only in-frame clones and lacks some. The table has about 93,000 clones, under 95% seen once; the top ten hold around 0.54%. Trimming left V 2 bases short and J 2 bases short, with 6 bases between. The CDR3 has 13 amino acids. The germline CDR1 and CDR2 sequences are SGHTA and FQGTGA. Source: CD4+ or CD8+ T cells sorted from blood, taken in a trial of the OX40 agonist ivuxolimab. The V gene is TRBV7-3, the J gene TRBJ2-5; D is uncertain. The TCR originated in an adult with an advanced solid tumor such as melanoma, head and neck, liver or kidney cancer. CDR3 in amino acids: CASSLYGQETQYF. The CDR3 nucleotides are TGTGCCAGCAGCTTATACGGACAAGAGACCCAGTACTTC.